This passage covers 14 T cell receptor beta chains from one sample sequenced in a study of CD8 T cells in Susac syndrome. Random hexamers were used to reverse transcribe about 0.5 to 1 ug of RNA. TCRdb re-called the immunoSEQ multiplex PCR reads through MiXCR, storing one row per CDR3 protein. Among about 210,000 distinct CDR3 sequences, roughly 96% were seen once, and the ten largest hold 0.085% to 0.095%. Specimen: CD4+ T cells from PBMCs. Receptor source: a human donor with multiple sclerosis.

The chain is built from TRBV29-1 and TRBJ2-7; TRBD1 aligns across 8 bases. CDR3 length equals 15 residues. With V trimmed by 4 bases and J by 3 bases, 11 bases remained unmatched. CDR1 and CDR2 from the germline V gene are SQVTM and ANQGSEA. Here the CDR3 reads CSVAKTGEGDYEQYF. The CDR3 nucleotides read TGCAGCGTTGCGAAGACAGGGGAAGGGGACTACGAGCAGTACTTC.

The rearrangement links TRBV3-1 to TRBJ2-7, with D possibly matching TRBD2 (5 bases). The CDR3 length is 14 residues. The germline CDR1 and CDR2 sequences are LGHDT and YNNKEL (reference sequence). Trimming took off 1 base at V and 3 bases at J, with 10 bases between the two ends. The CDR3 protein is CASSQGVANYEQYF. The CDR3 DNA reads as TGTGCCAGCAGCCAAGGCGTAGCGAACTACGAGCAGTACTTC.

V gene TRBV20-1 combines with J gene TRBJ1-3; the D gene is possibly TRBD1 (5 bases). CDR3 size: 12 residues. CDR1 and CDR2 (germline): DFQATT, SNEGSKA (reference sequence). V lost 5 bases and J lost 4, with 9 bases in between. Here the CDR3 reads CSAFGAGNTIYF. The CDR3 DNA follows: TGCAGTGCTTTCGGGGCAGGAAACACCATATATTTT.

This chain connects TRBV7-8 to TRBJ2-5; 8 bases are a match to TRBD1. The CDR3 is made up of 14 amino acids. Germline trimming cut 1 base from V and 5 bases from J; bases unmatched to any gene: 3. Germline assignment: CDR1 SGHVS and CDR2 FQNEAQ. CDR3 sequence: CASSLGTGWETQYF. The CDR3 region has the DNA TGTGCCAGCAGCTTAGGGACAGGGTGGGAGACCCAGTACTTC.

The sample holds one count of this clonotype. This rearrangement joins TRBV30 to TRBJ1-5, with D perhaps matching TRBD1 (5 bases). Trimming stripped 4 bases from V and 8 bases from J, with 12 bases between. CDR3 size: 12 residues. From germline, CDR1 is GTSNPN and CDR2 SVGIG (reference sequence). The CDR3 reads CAWTAGSEPQHF. The CDR3 DNA reads as TGTGCCTGGACGGCAGGGTCTGAGCCCCAGCATTTT. Variable domain in full (rest from reference TRBV30 and TRBJ1-5): SQTIHQWPATLVQPVGSPLSLECTVEGTSNPNLYWYRQAAGRGLQLLFYSVGIGQISSEVPQNLSASRPQDRQFILSSKKLLLSDSGFYLCAWTAGSEPQHFGDGTRLSIL.

The chain links TRBV20-1 to TRBJ2-3; D gene unclear. This CDR3 spans 11 amino acids. Trimming shortened V by 7 bases and J by 6 bases, and 11 bases separated the two germline ends. Looked up from germline, CDR1 is DFQATT and CDR2 is SNEGSKA (reference sequence). The CDR3 DNA reads as TGCAGTGTCTCCCAGTCGGATACGCAGTATTTT. Protein: CSVSQSDTQYF.

The rearrangement uses TRBV2 and TRBJ1-1; D is unclear. V dropped 4 bases and J dropped 4 bases, with 7 bases sitting between them. The CDR3 consists of 12 residues. Germline V gene lookup returns CDR1 SNHLY and CDR2 FYNNEI. The CDR3 loop reads CASSVEGTEAFF. The CDR3 DNA is TGTGCCAGCAGTGTTGAGGGCACTGAAGCTTTCTTT.

The chain employs TRBV20-1 and TRBJ1-2; no firm D call. Germline V gene data show CDR1 as DFQATT and CDR2 as SNEGSKA (reference sequence). This CDR3 contains 12 residues. V was trimmed by 3 bases and J by 5 bases, leaving 10 bases between them. DNA for the CDR3: TGCAGTGCTAGGGACGGACCTTATGGCTACACCTTC. Its translation: CSARDGPYGYTF.

V usage is TRBV19 and J usage is TRBJ2-7; D perhaps matches TRBD2 (6 bases). CDR1 is LNHDA and CDR2 is SQIVND in the germline V gene (reference sequence). CDR3 length: 15 amino acids. Trimming pared 3 bases from V and 8 bases from J, leaving 20 bases between. CDR3 DNA: TGTGCCAGTAGTATTTCTCGGACTATGTACGGGAAGCAGTACTTC. This gives the protein CASSISRTMYGKQYF.

The chain combines TRBV2 with TRBJ2-4, with D possibly being TRBD1 (6 bases). The germline V gene has CDR1 SNHLY and CDR2 FYNNEI. V lost 6 bases and J lost 0, with 18 bases in between. CDR3 length: 17 amino acids. CDR3 DNA sequence: TGTGCCAGCAGGGTCACACTTGGACAGATAGCCAAAAACATTCAGTACTTC. It encodes CASRVTLGQIAKNIQYF. Looking up the rest from reference TRBV2 and TRBJ2-4 gives the full variable domain: EPEVTQTPSHQVTQMGQEVILRCVPISNHLYFYWYRQILGQKVEFLVSFYNNEISEKSEIFDDQFSVERPDGSNFTLKIRSTKLEDSAMYFCASRVTLGQIAKNIQYFGAGTRLSVL.

This chain connects TRBV7-2 to TRBJ2-5, with D uncertain. Germline-derived CDR1 and CDR2 are SGHTA and FQGNSA. The CDR3 loop spans 13 amino acids. V was shortened by 2 bases and J by 5 bases, with 9 bases between the two germline ends. CDR3: CASSLRRWETQYF. CDR3 DNA: TGTGCCAGCAGCTTACGGCGGTGGGAGACCCAGTACTTC.

V is TRBV29-1 and J is TRBJ1-1; possible D gene TRBD1, 5 bases. V dropped 4 bases and J dropped 7 bases, with 13 bases sitting between them. This CDR3 has 12 amino acids. Germline values: CDR1 SQVTM, CDR2 ANQGSEA. CDR3 DNA sequence: TGCAGCGTTGTAGTTGACAGTCTTGAAGCTTTCTTT. The encoded protein is CSVVVDSLEAFF.

This clonotype was detected a few times. J is TRBJ2-7 and V is TRBV29-1; TRBD1 matches at 9 bases. CDR1 and CDR2 from the germline V gene are SQVTM and ANQGSEA. The CDR3 runs to 12 residues. Trimming at V came to 7 bases and at J to 3 bases, leaving 4 bases not matched to a gene. Here the CDR3 reads CSAGQGSYEQYF. The CDR3 DNA is TGCAGCGCTGGACAGGGGAGCTACGAGCAGTACTTC.

V usage is TRBV20-1 and J usage is TRBJ1-5; D is possibly TRBD1 (6 bases). V was shortened by 4 bases and J by 4 bases, with 17 bases between the two germline ends. CDR1 and CDR2 from the germline V gene are DFQATT and SNEGSKA (reference sequence). The CDR3 contains 15 residues. CDR3 loop: CSAKPPGQGNQPQHF. CDR3 DNA: TGCAGTGCTAAGCCTCCGGGACAAGGAAATCAGCCCCAGCATTTT.